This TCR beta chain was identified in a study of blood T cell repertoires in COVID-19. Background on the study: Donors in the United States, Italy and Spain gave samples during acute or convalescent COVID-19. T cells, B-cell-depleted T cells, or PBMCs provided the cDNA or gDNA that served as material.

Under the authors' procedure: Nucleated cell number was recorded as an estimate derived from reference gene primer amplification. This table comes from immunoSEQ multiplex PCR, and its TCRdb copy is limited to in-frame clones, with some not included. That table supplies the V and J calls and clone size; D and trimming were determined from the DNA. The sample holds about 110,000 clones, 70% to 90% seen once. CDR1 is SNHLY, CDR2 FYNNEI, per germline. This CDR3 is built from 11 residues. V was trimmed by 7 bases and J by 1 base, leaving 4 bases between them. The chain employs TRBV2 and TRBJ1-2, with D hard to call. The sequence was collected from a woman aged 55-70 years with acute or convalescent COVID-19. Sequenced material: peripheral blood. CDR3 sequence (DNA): TGTGCCAGCACAGTTAACTATGGCTACACCTTC. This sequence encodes CASTVNYGYTF.